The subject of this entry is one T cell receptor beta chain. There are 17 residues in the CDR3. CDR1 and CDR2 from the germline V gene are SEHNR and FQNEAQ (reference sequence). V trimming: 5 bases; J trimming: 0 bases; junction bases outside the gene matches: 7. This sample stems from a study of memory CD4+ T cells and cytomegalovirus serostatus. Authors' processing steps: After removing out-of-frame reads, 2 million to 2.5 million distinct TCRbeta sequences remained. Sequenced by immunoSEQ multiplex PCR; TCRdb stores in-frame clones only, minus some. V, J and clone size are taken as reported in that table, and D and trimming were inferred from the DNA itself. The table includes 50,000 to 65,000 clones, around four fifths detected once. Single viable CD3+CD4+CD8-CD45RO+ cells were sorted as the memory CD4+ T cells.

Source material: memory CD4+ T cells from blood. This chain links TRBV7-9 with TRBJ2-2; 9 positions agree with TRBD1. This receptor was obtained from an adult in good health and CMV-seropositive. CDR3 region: CASSQGQGTTNTGELFF. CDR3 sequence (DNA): TGTGCCAGCAGCCAGGGACAGGGCACAACGAACACCGGGGAGCTGTTTTTT. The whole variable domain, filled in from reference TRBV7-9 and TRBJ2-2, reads DTGVSQNPRHKITKRGQNVTFRCDPISEHNRLYWYRQTLGQGPEFLTYFQNEAQLEKSRLLSDRFSAERPKGSFSTLEIQRTEQGDSAMYLCASSQGQGTTNTGELFFGEGSRLTVL.